The next 27 T cell receptor beta chains were all read from a single sample in a study of T cell responses to AZD1222 COVID-19 vaccine. The protocol was immunoSEQ multiplex PCR, while the TCRdb copy is restricted to in-frame clones and leaves out a portion. The sample consists of approximately 77,000 clones, approximately 85% of them appearing once. The specimen was peripheral blood, collected 28 days after the second AZD1222 dose. These receptors were collected from an adult who received the AZD1222 COVID-19 vaccine.

The gene calls are TRBV4-3 and TRBJ2-5; 10 bases agree with TRBD2. V trimming: 5 bases; J trimming: 4 bases; junction bases outside the gene matches: 4. Per the germline V gene, CDR1 is LGHNA and CDR2 is YSLEER. The CDR3 is made up of 14 amino acids. The CDR3 region is CASSSEREGETQYF. The CDR3 DNA reads TGCGCCAGCAGCTCGGAGCGGGAGGGAGAGACCCAGTACTTC.

The gene calls are TRBV5-5 and TRBJ1-3; D is perhaps TRBD1 (6 bases). CDR1 is SGHKS and CDR2 is YYEKEE in the germline V gene (reference sequence). The V and J ends lost 3 bases and 0 bases respectively, with 13 bases between them. The CDR3 extends over 16 amino acids. Here the CDR3 reads CASSSSGVPSGNTIYF. CDR3 coding DNA: TGTGCCAGCAGCTCCTCAGGGGTCCCCTCTGGAAACACCATATATTTT.

The chain joins TRBV27 to TRBJ1-1; TRBD1 is a possible D gene (6 bases). The germline V gene encodes CDR1 MNHEY and CDR2 SMNVEV (reference sequence). This CDR3 has 14 amino acids. Trimming took 3 bases from V and 4 from J, leaving 12 bases between them. The CDR3 here is CASSFTGLGTEAFF. The CDR3 coding sequence is TGTGCCAGCAGTTTCACAGGGTTGGGCACTGAAGCTTTCTTT.

The chain joins TRBV28 to TRBJ1-6; D call uncertain. V lost 2 bases and J lost 3, with 5 bases in between. This CDR3 is built from 14 residues. Germline assignment: CDR1 MDHEN and CDR2 SYDVKM. CDR3 protein: CASSLNGYNSPLHF. As DNA, the CDR3 is TGTGCCAGCAGTTTAAACGGCTATAATTCACCCCTCCACTTT. The variable domain in full, completed from reference TRBV28 and TRBJ1-6, reads DVKVTQSSRYLVKRTGEKVFLECVQDMDHENMFWYRQDPGLGLRLIYFSYDVKMKEKGDIPEGYSVSREKKERFSLILESASTNQTSMYLCASSLNGYNSPLHFGNGTRLTVT.

The chain is built from TRBV2 and TRBJ1-1; tentative D call: TRBD1 (6 bases). CDR3 length equals 14 residues. V was trimmed by 6 bases and J by 1 base, leaving 12 bases between them. CDR1 and CDR2 from the germline V gene are SNHLY and FYNNEI. For the CDR3, the DNA is TGTGCCAGCAGAGCACAGGGCGGGAACACTGAAGCTTTCTTT. As protein: CASRAQGGNTEAFF.

There are a few counts of this clone. The chain joins TRBV29-1 to TRBJ2-5; TRBD2 matches 12 bases. The germline V gene has CDR1 SQVTM and CDR2 ANQGSEA. The CDR3 has 15 residues. J gave up 2 bases and V 6 bases, and 7 bases lay outside the gene matches. The CDR3 loop reads CSVLGTSGPQETQYF. CDR3 sequence (DNA): TGCAGCGTGTTGGGGACTAGCGGGCCTCAAGAGACCCAGTACTTC.

In the case of this clone: An end of the junction differs from the germline gene, which may be a read error. The rearrangement uses TRBV5-1 and TRBJ2-3; a possible D gene is TRBD1 (6 bases). The germline V gene encodes CDR1 SGHRS and CDR2 YFSETQ. The CDR3 is 15 amino acids. The DNA for the CDR3 is TGCGCCAGCAGCTTGTATGACCGCCGGACAGCTACGCAGTATTTT. It translates to CASSLYDRRTATQYF.

The chain joins TRBV7-9 to TRBJ1-2, with D uncertain. The length of the CDR3 is 14 residues. CDR1 and CDR2 from the germline V gene are SEHNR and FQNEAQ (reference sequence). V was cut by 1 base and J by 2 bases, with 8 bases left in between. The CDR3 DNA sequence: TGTGCCAGCAGCTTAGGAGACGAAAACTATGGCTACACCTTC. Protein: CASSLGDENYGYTF.

This sequence joins TRBV5-4 and TRBJ1-1; 7 bases map to TRBD1. J gave up 7 bases and V 0 bases, and 6 bases lay outside the gene matches. Germline-derived CDR1 and CDR2 are SGHNT and YYREEE (reference sequence). CDR3 size: 14 residues. In DNA form, the CDR3 reads TGTGCCAGCAGCTTGGCGGGACAGATTAATGAAGCTTTCTTT. It specifies CASSLAGQINEAFF.

The genes are TRBV19 and TRBJ1-1; 11 bases align to TRBD1. With 4 bases clipped from V and 4 bases from J, the junction kept 5 bases outside the gene matches. The CDR3 is 15 residues long. Germline CDR1 is LNHDA and CDR2 is SQIVND (reference sequence). CDR3 residues: CASSTTGTGGTEAFF. The CDR3 nucleotides read TGTGCCAGTAGTACGACCGGGACAGGGGGCACTGAAGCTTTCTTT.

This rearrangement joins TRBV6-5 to TRBJ1-1, with D possibly TRBD1 on 5 matching bases. Germline loops: CDR1 MNHEY, CDR2 SVGAGI. Trimming removed 6 bases from V and 6 bases from J, with 14 bases in between. This CDR3 is 13 amino acids long. DNA of the CDR3: TGTGCCAGCAGATCCGGGGGGGGAGCTGAAGCTTTCTTT. Its translation: CASRSGGGAEAFF.

The rearrangement joins TRBV10-3 to TRBJ1-1; 9 bases match TRBD1. V shed 10 bases and J 8 bases; nucleotides not matched to a gene: 11. The CDR3 has 13 residues. The germline V gene has CDR1 ENHRY and CDR2 SYGVKD. CDR3 sequence: CATCDRGGTEAFF. DNA of the CDR3: TGTGCCACCTGCGACAGGGGGGGAACAGAAGCTTTCTTT.

This clone showed up just a few times. V usage is TRBV4-2 and J usage is TRBJ2-6; D is possibly TRBD1 (6 bases). The germline V gene encodes CDR1 LGHNA and CDR2 YNFKEQ. The ends were cut back, 0 bases at V and 0 bases at J, with 6 bases in the middle. The CDR3 sequence is 16 residues long. CDR3 DNA: TGTGCCAGCAGCCAAGAGGACAGCTCTGGGGCCAACGTCCTGACTTTC. The encoded protein is CASSQEDSSGANVLTF.

The V and J genes are TRBV29-1 and TRBJ1-5, with TRBD1 matching 9 bases. V gave up 6 bases and J gave up 0 bases; unmatched junction bases: 6. The CDR3 spans 15 residues. Germline loops: CDR1 SQVTM, CDR2 ANQGSEA. DNA of the CDR3: TGCAGCGTGGGACAGGGTTCCTATAGCAATCAGCCCCAGCATTTT. Residues: CSVGQGSYSNQPQHF.

The chain is built from TRBV28 and TRBJ1-2; D gene ambiguous. V lost 4 bases and J lost 8, with 11 bases in between. CDR3 length: 12 amino acids. From germline, CDR1 is MDHEN and CDR2 SYDVKM. As DNA, the CDR3 is TGTGCCAGCAGTTCTATATTGGGAGGCTACACCTTC. This codes for CASSSILGGYTF.

The chain is built from TRBV15 and TRBJ2-7; D is possibly TRBD2 (6 bases). From germline, CDR1 is LNHNV and CDR2 YYDKDF (reference sequence). The CDR3 is made up of 12 amino acids. V lost 3 bases and J 7 bases, leaving 10 bases between the germline ends. CDR3 DNA sequence: TGTGCCACCAGCAGGGTGGGGGGAGAGCAGTACTTC. The encoded protein is CATSRVGGEQYF.

This clone was picked up a small number of times. The V and J genes are TRBV4-1 and TRBJ1-1; no definite D call. The CDR3 runs to 13 residues. Germline V gene sequence: CDR1 MGHRA, CDR2 YSYEKL. V was clipped by 4 bases and J by 1 base, with 7 bases between them. CDR3 sequence (DNA): TGCGCCAGCAGCCCTTCAGAGAACACTGAAGCTTTCTTT. Protein sequence: CASSPSENTEAFF.

The rearrangement uses TRBV4-2 and TRBJ2-2; 9 positions match TRBD1. Germline loops: CDR1 LGHNA, CDR2 YNFKEQ. With V trimmed by 4 bases and J by 2 bases, 14 bases remained unmatched. This CDR3 contains 19 residues. The CDR3 loop is CASSPFGGTGQGNTGELFF. CDR3 in DNA: TGTGCCAGCAGCCCGTTCGGAGGTACGGGACAGGGAAACACCGGGGAGCTGTTTTTT.

V and J are TRBV15 and TRBJ1-5; possibly TRBD1 for D (6 bases). The CDR3 consists of 15 residues. Trimming cost V 4 bases and J 2 bases, with 12 bases left between them. Germline CDR1 and CDR2: LNHNV and YYDKDF (reference sequence). The CDR3 DNA reads as TGTGCCACCAGCACAGGCCGACAGGGCAATCAGCCCCAGCATTTT. It translates to CATSTGRQGNQPQHF. The full variable domain, its missing parts supplied by reference TRBV15 and TRBJ1-5, is DAMVIQNPRYQVTQFGKPVTLSCSQTLNHNVMYWYQQKSSQAPKLLFHYYDKDFNNEADTPDNFQSRRPNTSFCFLDIRSPGLGDTAMYLCATSTGRQGNQPQHFGDGTRLSIL.

V and J are TRBV11-1 and TRBJ2-3; TRBD2 matches at 14 bases. The CDR3 has 16 residues. The V gene end was trimmed by 3 bases and the J gene end by 10 bases; junction bases not matched to a gene: 9. Germline V gene sequence: CDR1 SGHAT, CDR2 FQDESV (reference sequence). CDR3 amino acids: CASSLRQTSGGASQYF. The CDR3, as DNA: TGTGCCAGCAGCTTGAGACAGACTAGCGGGGGGGCATCGCAGTATTTT.

The chain joins TRBV6-5 to TRBJ1-1; 7 bases are a match to TRBD1. In germline, CDR1 is MNHEY, CDR2 SVGAGI. Trimming took 0 bases from V and 7 from J; bases not matched to a gene: 8. This CDR3 region has 15 residues. The CDR3 region has the DNA TGTGCCAGCAGTTACTCAGGGACAGCCGACTATGAAGCTTTCTTT. Translating it yields CASSYSGTADYEAFF.

The CDR3 protein is CAWSQGLGTEAFF. CDR3 in DNA: TGTGCCTGGAGTCAGGGGCTGGGCACTGAAGCTTTCTTT. J is TRBJ1-1 and V is TRBV30, with D perhaps matching TRBD1 (6 bases). The CDR3 consists of 13 residues. The germline V gene encodes CDR1 GTSNPN and CDR2 SVGIG (reference sequence). V lost 2 bases, J lost 4 bases, and 11 bases lay in between.

The chain couples TRBV15 to TRBJ2-7; perhaps TRBD2 as D (7 bases). From germline, CDR1 is LNHNV and CDR2 YYDKDF (reference sequence). CDR3 length: 15 amino acids. Trimming took off 4 bases at V and 1 base at J, with 14 bases between the two ends. The CDR3 DNA is TGTGCCACCAGCATGCGGGAGAGGGGGTCCTACGAGCAGTACTTC. As protein: CATSMRERGSYEQYF.

V usage is TRBV3-1 (or the pseudogene TRBV3-2) and J usage is TRBJ2-7, with 9 positions matching TRBD2. CDR3 length: 16 residues. Germline V gene sequence: CDR1 LGHDT, CDR2 YNNKEL (reference sequence). V lost 1 base and J lost 3; bases outside the gene matches: 7. The DNA for the CDR3 is TGTGCCAGCAGCCAAGTCCCTAGCGGGGCTATCTACGAGCAGTACTTC. Its translation: CASSQVPSGAIYEQYF.

This chain uses TRBV2 with TRBJ2-5, with 7 nucleotides matching TRBD1. This CDR3 region has 12 residues. Per germline, CDR1 SNHLY and CDR2 FYNNEI. This CDR3 is CATEGAGETQYF. The CDR3 nucleotides read TGTGCAACAGAGGGGGCGGGAGAGACCCAGTACTTC.

In this sample, this clone turned up a few times. The chain combines TRBV25-1 with TRBJ1-2; the D gene is possibly TRBD1 (6 bases). CDR3 size: 14 residues. Germline V gives CDR1 MGHDK, CDR2 SYGVNS. Trimming shortened V by 4 bases and J by 4 bases, and 13 bases separated the two germline ends. The CDR3 is CASSGLRGSYGYTF. CDR3 nucleotide sequence: TGTGCCAGCAGTGGGCTAAGGGGGAGCTATGGCTACACCTTC.

The J gene is TRBJ1-1, the V gene TRBV14; D might be TRBD1 (6 bases). Per the germline V gene, CDR1 is SGHDN and CDR2 is FVKESK. This CDR3 comprises 14 residues. V lost 4 bases and J 12 bases, leaving 21 bases between the germline ends. CDR3 sequence reads: CASSRTGWTTEPFF. For the CDR3, the DNA is TGTGCCAGCAGCCGTACAGGGTGGACGACCGAGCCTTTCTTT.